This section outlines one TCR beta chain sequence together with its context. Germline V gene data show CDR1 as SEHNR and CDR2 as FQNEAQ (reference sequence). This CDR3 region has 14 residues. V lost 5 bases to trimming and J lost 4 bases; unmatched junction nucleotides: 7. These data come from a study of control samples from healthy donors and cancer patients. Here immunoSEQ multiplex PCR was the method, and the copy in TCRdb shows in-frame clones only, minus some. The sample shows tens of thousands of clones, 84% of them seen only once. The clonotype originates from a woman aged 45-65 years with lung cancer. The chain carries TRBV7-9 and TRBJ2-7, with TRBD2 identical over 8 bases. The source material was PBMCs. CDR3 sequence reads: CASSPAGGDYEQYF. CDR3 nucleotide sequence: TGTGCCAGCAGCCCAGCCGGGGGGGATTACGAGCAGTACTTC.